This TCR beta chain was recorded in a study of shared clonotypes between healthy human individuals. TCRdb's table, derived via immunoSEQ multiplex PCR, lists solely in-frame clones and lacks some. The table has under 750,000 clones, over 55% seen once. The CDR3 is 13 amino acids. CDR1 SNHLY and CDR2 FYNNEI come from the germline V gene. The trim removed 10 bases at V and 9 bases at J, leaving 14 bases unmatched. The specimen was memory CD4+ T cells sorted from blood. The sample's subset: CD45RA-negative fraction. The receptor was isolated from a woman aged 25 to 39 in good health. J is TRBJ2-5 and V is TRBV2, with 7 positions matching TRBD1. Here the CDR3 DNA reads TGTGCCACTACGGGACAGCTAACGGGTGCCCAGTACTTC. It encodes CATTGQLTGAQYF.